These 2 T cell receptor beta chains share one sample of origin, sequenced in a study of control samples from healthy donors and cancer patients. The repertoire was sequenced with immunoSEQ multiplex PCR; TCRdb's copy has only in-frame clones and lacks some. Here the sample spans more than 95,000 clones, 80% to 90% being singletons. Sequencing was performed on blood. The source is a man in his forties in good health.

The chain carries TRBV10-1 and TRBJ1-2; D gene uncertain. V lost 0 bases and J 9 bases, leaving 14 bases between the germline ends. Germline CDR1 and CDR2: WNHNN and SYGVQD (reference sequence). The CDR3 runs 14 residues. The CDR3 loop reads CASSESRSDGSYTF. The DNA for the CDR3 is TGCGCCAGCAGTGAGTCCCGCTCCGACGGGAGCTACACCTTC.

The chain has TRBV21-1 and TRBJ2-5; the table's D call, TRBD1, has no DNA check behind it. TRBV21-1 corresponds to a pseudogene. The CDR3 is 16 residues long. For the CDR3, the DNA is TGTGCCAGCAGCTCCTACCCGAGGGGGTGGCAAGAGACCCAGTACTTC. Translating it yields CASSSYPRGWQETQYF.